A single sample gave rise to the 31 T cell receptor beta chains below, sequenced in a study of shared clonotypes between healthy human individuals. Naive CD8 cells lacked CD45RO and underwent positive selection for CCR7, leaving out terminally differentiated effector memory CD45RA+ cells. Some clones are missing from TCRdb's copy, which holds only in-frame ones; the method was immunoSEQ multiplex PCR. The sample lists some 2,000,000 clones; roughly 95% were seen once. The material sequenced was naive CD8+ T cells sorted from blood. The receptors derive from a man between 18 and 29 years old in good health.

This rearrangement joins TRBV9 to TRBJ1-1; no reliable D call. V lost 0 bases and J lost 3, with 6 bases in between. The germline CDR1 and CDR2 sequences are SGDLS and YYNGEE. There are 13 residues in the CDR3. The CDR3 sequence is CASSVEEYTEAFF. CDR3 nucleotides: TGTGCCAGCAGCGTAGAGGAGTACACTGAAGCTTTCTTT.

The V call is TRBV6-6, the J call TRBJ1-1, with 7 bases identical to TRBD1. Germline V gene lookup returns CDR1 MNHNY and CDR2 SVGAGI (reference sequence). The CDR3 extends over 13 amino acids. J lost 8 bases, V lost 0 bases, and 3 bases had no gene match. The CDR3: CASSYSGTDEAFF. The CDR3 DNA reads TGTGCCAGCAGTTACTCCGGGACAGACGAAGCTTTCTTT.

There are a few counts of this clone. This chain joins TRBV14 and TRBJ1-6; 9 bases line up with TRBD1. CDR1 is SGHDN and CDR2 is FVKESK in the germline V gene. This CDR3 contains 17 residues. The V gene end was trimmed by 0 bases and the J gene end by 8 bases; junction bases not matched to a gene: 8. The CDR3: CASSQDVGTGFDSPLHF. The CDR3 DNA sequence: TGTGCCAGCAGCCAAGATGTGGGGACAGGGTTTGATTCACCCCTCCACTTT. The full variable domain, completed using reference TRBV14 and TRBJ1-6, is EAGVTQFPSHSVIEKGQTVTLRCDPISGHDNLYWYRRVMGKEIKFLLHFVKESKQDESGMPNNRFLAERTGGTYSTLKVQPAELEDSGVYFCASSQDVGTGFDSPLHFGNGTRLTVT.

The chain links TRBV10-3 to TRBJ2-2; perhaps TRBD1 as D (6 bases). The CDR3 spans 13 residues. Germline CDR1 is ENHRY and CDR2 is SYGVKD. The V gene lost 7 bases and the J gene lost 7 bases, with 13 bases spanning the gap. The CDR3 loop is CAITPGDGGELFF. In nucleotides, the CDR3 is TGTGCCATCACCCCAGGGGATGGCGGGGAGCTGTTTTTT.

This sequence joins TRBV19 and TRBJ2-5; perhaps TRBD1 as D (6 bases). Germline CDR1 LNHDA, CDR2 SQIVND (reference sequence). Between the trimmed V and J ends, which lost 5 bases and 0 bases, there was a span of 10 bases. There are 14 residues in the CDR3. The chain's CDR3 is CASSPGDNQETQYF. CDR3 coding DNA: TGTGCCAGTAGTCCCGGGGACAACCAAGAGACCCAGTACTTC.

The chain carries TRBV21-1 and TRBJ2-7; the table names TRBD1, a call not compared with the DNA. TRBV21-1 is designated a pseudogene. This CDR3 region has 16 residues. The CDR3 region is CASTTLRADFPYEQYF. CDR3 coding DNA: TGTGCCAGCACCACTCTCAGGGCAGACTTCCCCTACGAGCAGTACTTC.

The chain uses TRBV7-8 and TRBJ2-7, with D possibly being TRBD1 (5 bases). The CDR3 covers 13 residues. V lost 7 bases to trimming and J lost 3 bases, with 13 bases between them. CDR1 SGHVS and CDR2 FQNEAQ come from the germline V gene. In DNA form, the CDR3 reads TGTGCCAGCATCTCCTTCGACAGCTACGAGCAGTACTTC. Encoded protein: CASISFDSYEQYF. Variable domain in full (rest from reference TRBV7-8 and TRBJ2-7): GAGVSQSPRYKVAKRGQDVALRCDPISGHVSLFWYQQALGQGPEFLTYFQNEAQLDKSGLPSDRFFAERPEGSVSTLKIQRTQQEDSAVYLCASISFDSYEQYFGPGTRLTVT.

The rearrangement joins TRBV6-1 to TRBJ2-5, with D unclear. The J call may be faulty, since TRBJ2-7 better matches the DNA end. The germline CDR1 and CDR2 sequences are MNHNS and SASEGT. The CDR3 is 15 residues long. Written as DNA, the CDR3 is TGTGCCAGCAGTGAAGCTCCAGACCCATCCTACGAGCAGTACTTC. As protein: CASSEAPDPSYEQYF.

The chain combines TRBV5-6 with TRBJ2-7; no firm D call. Germline-derived CDR1 and CDR2 are SGHDT and YYEEEE. The ends were cut back, 4 bases at V and 5 bases at J, with 10 bases in the middle. This CDR3 has 12 residues. The CDR3 nucleotides are TGTGCCAGCAGCGCCATGGCGAACGAGCAGTACTTC. Amino acids: CASSAMANEQYF.

This chain links TRBV2 with TRBJ2-6, with 7 bases lining up with TRBD1. Trimming at V came to 6 bases and at J to 2 bases, leaving 4 bases not matched to a gene. The CDR3 has 15 residues. Germline CDR1 SNHLY, CDR2 FYNNEI. In nucleotides, the CDR3 is TGTGCCAGCAGCCCTACAGGGGCTGGGGCCAACGTCCTGACTTTC. Its protein product is CASSPTGAGANVLTF.

V usage is TRBV10-3 and J usage is TRBJ2-7; 10 bases match TRBD2. Germline-derived CDR1 and CDR2 are ENHRY and SYGVKD. The CDR3 has 13 residues. V lost 9 bases to trimming and J lost 2 bases; unmatched junction nucleotides: 4. The CDR3 bases are TGTGCCATTGGGACTAGCGATGCCTACGAGCAGTACTTC. As protein: CAIGTSDAYEQYF.

The J gene is TRBJ2-2, the V gene TRBV13, with D possibly TRBD2 on 5 matching bases. Germline lookup yields CDR1 PRHDT and CDR2 FYEKMQ (reference sequence). This CDR3 spans 14 amino acids. Trimming pared 8 bases from V and 1 base from J, leaving 11 bases between. CDR3 sequence reads: CASERDRNTGELFF. CDR3 DNA sequence: TGTGCCAGCGAACGGGATAGGAACACCGGGGAGCTGTTTTTT.

J is TRBJ2-3 and V is TRBV2; 10 bases match TRBD2. The length of the CDR3 is 15 residues. Germline values: CDR1 SNHLY, CDR2 FYNNEI. Trimming removed 4 bases from V and 2 bases from J; junction bases left unmatched: 3. The CDR3 spells CASSVLAGTTDTQYF. CDR3 DNA sequence: TGTGCCAGCAGTGTACTAGCGGGGACCACAGATACGCAGTATTTT.

The chain employs TRBV10-2 and TRBJ2-2, with 7 bases matching TRBD1. The CDR3 has 17 residues. Unmatched junction bases numbered 15, after V lost 7 bases and J lost 4 bases. The V gene's germline CDR1 is WSHSY and CDR2 SAAADI. For the CDR3, the DNA is TGCGCCAGCACATCCCCTACAGGGGCCGACCTCACCGGGGAGCTGTTTTTT. The encoded protein is CASTSPTGADLTGELFF.

The V and J genes are TRBV11-2 and TRBJ2-3; possible D gene TRBD2, 6 bases. Germline CDR1 is SGHAT and CDR2 is FQNNGV. Trimming pared 4 bases from V and 2 bases from J, leaving 13 bases between. The CDR3 contains 15 residues. The CDR3 region has the DNA TGTGCCAGCAGCTCCGGTGGACTACTCACAGATACGCAGTATTTT. Protein: CASSSGGLLTDTQYF.

In regard to this clone: The same CDR3 also results from other DNA sequences found in this sample. This sequence joins TRBV27 and TRBJ2-7; a weak D match, TRBD1 (6 bases). The CDR3 contains 14 residues. V was trimmed by 6 bases and J by 2 bases, leaving 14 bases between them. Looked up from germline, CDR1 is MNHEY and CDR2 is SMNVEV (reference sequence). The CDR3 protein is CASSPGTTAYEQYF. The CDR3 coding sequence is TGTGCCAGCAGCCCCGGGACAACTGCCTACGAGCAGTACTTC.

The chain links TRBV2 to TRBJ2-1, with 7 nucleotides matching TRBD2. J lost 7 bases, V lost 3 bases, and 12 bases had no gene match. In germline, CDR1 is SNHLY, CDR2 FYNNEI. The CDR3 loop spans 16 amino acids. CDR3 sequence (DNA): TGTGCCAGCAGTGACCTCGGGGGACTATCCGGGAATGAGCAGTTCTTC. As protein: CASSDLGGLSGNEQFF.

A remark on this clone: The sample carries other DNA sequences with the same CDR3. V and J are TRBV5-6 and TRBJ2-1, with a weak D call TRBD1 (6 bases). Germline V lookup: CDR1 SGHDT, CDR2 YYEEEE. V dropped 1 base and J dropped 4 bases, with 9 bases sitting between them. This CDR3 has 14 amino acids. The CDR3 spells CASSLSQGYNEQFF. CDR3 DNA sequence: TGTGCCAGCAGCTTGTCCCAGGGGTACAATGAGCAGTTCTTC.

The chain carries TRBV27 and TRBJ2-1; 14 bases map to TRBD2. CDR3 size: 15 residues. Unmatched junction bases numbered 6, after V lost 6 bases and J lost 8 bases. The germline V gene encodes CDR1 MNHEY and CDR2 SMNVEV (reference sequence). The CDR3 DNA is TGTGCCAGCAGGGCGGGGACTAGCGGGAGCGATGAGCAGTTCTTC. Its protein product is CASRAGTSGSDEQFF.

The chain uses TRBV2 and TRBJ2-7; the D gene could be TRBD1 or TRBD2 (5 bases each). This CDR3 region has 15 residues. V shed 7 bases and J shed 3 bases, with 19 bases lying between them. Per the germline V gene, CDR1 is SNHLY and CDR2 is FYNNEI. The CDR3 reads CASTDSGAKNYEQYF. The CDR3 bases are TGTGCCAGCACTGACAGCGGAGCCAAGAACTACGAGCAGTACTTC. The full variable domain, rest sourced from reference TRBV2 and TRBJ2-7, is EPEVTQTPSHQVTQMGQEVILRCVPISNHLYFYWYRQILGQKVEFLVSFYNNEISEKSEIFDDQFSVERPDGSNFTLKIRSTKLEDSAMYFCASTDSGAKNYEQYFGPGTRLTVT.

V gene TRBV13 combines with J gene TRBJ1-1; D possibly corresponds to TRBD1 (5 bases). V lost 1 base and J lost 2, with 8 bases in between. In germline, CDR1 is PRHDT, CDR2 FYEKMQ (reference sequence). The CDR3 runs 14 residues. CDR3 protein: CASSLEGLNTEAFF. The CDR3 DNA reads TGTGCCAGCAGCTTAGAGGGACTTAACACTGAAGCTTTCTTT.

The chain couples TRBV5-5 to TRBJ1-2; D may be TRBD1 (5 bases). Germline CDR1 SGHKS, CDR2 YYEKEE (reference sequence). V dropped 4 bases and J dropped 8 bases, with 21 bases sitting between them. The CDR3 length is 15 residues. The CDR3 region is CASSPPRVYEGGYTF. CDR3 sequence (DNA): TGTGCCAGCAGCCCCCCCAGGGTGTATGAGGGGGGCTACACCTTC.

The V gene is TRBV19, the J gene TRBJ2-7, with D perhaps TRBD2 (6 bases). V lost 5 bases to trimming and J lost 12 bases, with 17 bases between them. The germline V gene has CDR1 LNHDA and CDR2 SQIVND (reference sequence). The CDR3 extends over 12 amino acids. Written as DNA, the CDR3 is TGTGCCAGTAGTTTCGGAACGGGGGAGTGGTACTTC. Translation: CASSFGTGEWYF.

The chain has TRBV30 and TRBJ2-3; TRBD2 might be the D (5 bases). V was pared by 3 bases and J by 4 bases, with 11 bases between. CDR1 and CDR2 (germline): GTSNPN, SVGIG (reference sequence). The CDR3 extends over 13 amino acids. CDR3 sequence (DNA): TGTGCCTGGAGAAAACTAGTTCCAGATACGCAGTATTTT. This sequence encodes CAWRKLVPDTQYF.

The chain combines TRBV9 with TRBJ2-1, with 7 bases fitting TRBD2. The CDR3 is 14 amino acids. Trimming cost V 4 bases and J 7 bases; bases outside gene matches: 8. Germline assignment: CDR1 SGDLS and CDR2 YYNGEE. In DNA form, the CDR3 reads TGTGCCAGCAGCACAGGACTAGGGGTTAATGAGCAGTTCTTC. It codes for CASSTGLGVNEQFF.

The chain uses TRBV9 and TRBJ2-7; 7 nucleotides align to TRBD2. Germline CDR1 SGDLS, CDR2 YYNGEE. The CDR3 extends over 14 amino acids. Germline trimming cut 0 bases from V and 6 bases from J; bases unmatched to any gene: 6. Here the CDR3 DNA reads TGTGCCAGCAGCGTAGGCGGGGGTTCCGTCGAGCAGTACTTC. Translating it yields CASSVGGGSVEQYF.

This chain uses TRBV15 with TRBJ1-3; the D is unclear. Germline values: CDR1 LNHNV, CDR2 YYDKDF (reference sequence). V lost 0 bases, J lost 0 bases, and 3 bases lay in between. CDR3 length: 14 residues. Here the CDR3 reads CATSREDSGNTIYF. For the CDR3, the DNA is TGTGCCACCAGCAGAGAAGACTCTGGAAACACCATATATTTT. Full variable domain (missing parts from reference TRBV15 and TRBJ1-3): DAMVIQNPRYQVTQFGKPVTLSCSQTLNHNVMYWYQQKSSQAPKLLFHYYDKDFNNEADTPDNFQSRRPNTSFCFLDIRSPGLGDTAMYLCATSREDSGNTIYFGEGSWLTVV.

This clone was found once. The genes are TRBV6-6 and TRBJ1-6, with D possibly TRBD1 on 5 matching bases. The germline CDR1 and CDR2 sequences are MNHNY and SVGAGI (reference sequence). Trimming shortened V by 5 bases and J by 8 bases, and 13 bases separated the two germline ends. The CDR3 consists of 14 residues. The CDR3 coding sequence is TGTGCCAGCAGTACCGGCTTGGGGGATTCACCCCTCCACTTT. Translating gives CASSTGLGDSPLHF.

V and J are TRBV10-3 and TRBJ2-2; a possible D gene is TRBD1 (6 bases). Germline lookup yields CDR1 ENHRY and CDR2 SYGVKD. The V gene lost 7 bases and the J gene lost 7 bases, with 19 bases spanning the gap. The CDR3 contains 15 residues. In DNA form, the CDR3 reads TGTGCCATCAAGGGCCTGAACCCAGGGGACGGGGAGCTGTTTTTT. Protein sequence: CAIKGLNPGDGELFF.

The CDR3 region is CASSYSAGVYTGELFF. DNA for the CDR3: TGTGCCAGCAGTTACTCGGCGGGAGTTTATACCGGGGAGCTGTTTTTT. The chain combines TRBV6-5 with TRBJ2-2; 7 nucleotides match TRBD2. Germline V gene lookup returns CDR1 MNHEY and CDR2 SVGAGI. Losses at the gene ends were 0 bases for V and 5 bases for J; bases not matched to a gene: 6. This CDR3 comprises 16 residues.

V usage is TRBV28 and J usage is TRBJ2-1, with a weak D call TRBD2 (5 bases). V was clipped by 3 bases and J by 8 bases, with 17 bases between them. Germline V gene sequence: CDR1 MDHEN, CDR2 SYDVKM. CDR3 length: 15 residues. CDR3 sequence: CASSLGVRRWDEQFF. For the CDR3, the DNA is TGTGCCAGCAGTTTGGGAGTTCGAAGATGGGATGAGCAGTTCTTC.